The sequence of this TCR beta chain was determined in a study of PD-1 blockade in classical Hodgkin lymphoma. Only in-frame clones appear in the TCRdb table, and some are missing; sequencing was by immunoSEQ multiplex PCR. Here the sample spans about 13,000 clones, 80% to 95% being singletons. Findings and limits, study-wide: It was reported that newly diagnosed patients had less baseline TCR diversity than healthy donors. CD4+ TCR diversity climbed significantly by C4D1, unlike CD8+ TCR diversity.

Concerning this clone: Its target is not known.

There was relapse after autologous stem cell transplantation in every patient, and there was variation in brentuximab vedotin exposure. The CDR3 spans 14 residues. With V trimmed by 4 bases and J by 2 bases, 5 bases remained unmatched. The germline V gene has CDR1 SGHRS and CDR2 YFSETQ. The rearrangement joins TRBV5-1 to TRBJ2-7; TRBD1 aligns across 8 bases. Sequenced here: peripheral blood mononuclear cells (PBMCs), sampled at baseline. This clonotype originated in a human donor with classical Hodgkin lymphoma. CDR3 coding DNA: TGCGCCAGCAGCGACGGACAGGGCACCTACGAGCAGTACTTC. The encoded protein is CASSDGQGTYEQYF.